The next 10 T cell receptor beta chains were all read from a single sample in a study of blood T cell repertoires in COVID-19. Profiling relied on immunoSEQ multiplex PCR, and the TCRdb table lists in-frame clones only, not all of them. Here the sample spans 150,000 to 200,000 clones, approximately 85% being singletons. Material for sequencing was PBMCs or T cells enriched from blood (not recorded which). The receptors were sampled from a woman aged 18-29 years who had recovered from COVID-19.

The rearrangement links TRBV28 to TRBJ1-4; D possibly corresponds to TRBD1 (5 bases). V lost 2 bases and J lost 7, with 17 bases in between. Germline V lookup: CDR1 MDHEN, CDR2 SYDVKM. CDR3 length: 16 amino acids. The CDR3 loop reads CASSLLGQGFVEKLFF. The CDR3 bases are TGTGCCAGCAGTTTACTAGGGCAGGGTTTTGTTGAAAAACTGTTTTTT.

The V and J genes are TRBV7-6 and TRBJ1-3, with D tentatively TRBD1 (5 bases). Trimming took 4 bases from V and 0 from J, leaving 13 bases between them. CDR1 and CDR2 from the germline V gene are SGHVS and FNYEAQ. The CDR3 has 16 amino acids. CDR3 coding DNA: TGTGCCAGCAGCTCGACAGTGGGGGGCTCTGGAAACACCATATATTTT. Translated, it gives CASSSTVGGSGNTIYF.

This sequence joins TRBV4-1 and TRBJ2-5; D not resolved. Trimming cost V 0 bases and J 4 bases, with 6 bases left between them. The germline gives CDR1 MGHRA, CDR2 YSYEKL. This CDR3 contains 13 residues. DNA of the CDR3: TGCGCCAGCAGCCAAGATAGTGGAGAGACCCAGTACTTC. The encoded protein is CASSQDSGETQYF.

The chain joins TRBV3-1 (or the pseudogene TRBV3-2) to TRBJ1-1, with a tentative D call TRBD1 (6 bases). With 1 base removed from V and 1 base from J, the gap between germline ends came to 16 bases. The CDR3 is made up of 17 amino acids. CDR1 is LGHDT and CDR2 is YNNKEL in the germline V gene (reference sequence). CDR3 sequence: CASSQGGGGVTNTEAFF. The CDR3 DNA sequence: TGTGCCAGCAGCCAAGGAGGAGGGGGGGTCACGAACACTGAAGCTTTCTTT.

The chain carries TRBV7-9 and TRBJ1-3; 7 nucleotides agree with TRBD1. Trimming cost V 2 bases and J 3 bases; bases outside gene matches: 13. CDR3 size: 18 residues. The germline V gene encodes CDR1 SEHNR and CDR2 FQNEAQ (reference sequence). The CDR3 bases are TGTGCCAGCAGCTTACAAGGCAGGGGGAATCGGGTTGGAAACACCATATATTTT. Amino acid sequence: CASSLQGRGNRVGNTIYF.

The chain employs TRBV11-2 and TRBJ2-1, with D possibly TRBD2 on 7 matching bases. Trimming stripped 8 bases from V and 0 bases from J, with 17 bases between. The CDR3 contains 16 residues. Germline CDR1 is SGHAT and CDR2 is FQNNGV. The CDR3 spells CASATLGGPSYNEQFF. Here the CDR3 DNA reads TGTGCCAGCGCAACCCTCGGGGGGCCCTCCTACAATGAGCAGTTCTTC.

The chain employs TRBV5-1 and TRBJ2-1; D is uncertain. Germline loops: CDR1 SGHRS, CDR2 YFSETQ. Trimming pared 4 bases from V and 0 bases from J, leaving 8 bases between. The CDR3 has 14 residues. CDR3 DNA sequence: TGCGCCAGCAGCCTACTTAGCTCCTACAATGAGCAGTTCTTC. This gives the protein CASSLLSSYNEQFF.

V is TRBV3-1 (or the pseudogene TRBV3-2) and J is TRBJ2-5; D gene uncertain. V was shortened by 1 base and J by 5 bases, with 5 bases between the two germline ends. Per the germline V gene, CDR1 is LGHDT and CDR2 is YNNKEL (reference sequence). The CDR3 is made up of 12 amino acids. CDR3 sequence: CASSQARETQYF. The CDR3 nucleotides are TGTGCCAGCAGCCAAGCCCGGGAGACCCAGTACTTC.

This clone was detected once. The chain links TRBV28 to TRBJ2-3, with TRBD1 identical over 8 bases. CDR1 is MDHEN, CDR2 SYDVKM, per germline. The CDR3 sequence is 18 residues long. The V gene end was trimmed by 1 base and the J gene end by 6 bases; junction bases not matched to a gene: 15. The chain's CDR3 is CASSLLGGGQGFLDTQYF. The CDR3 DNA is TGTGCCAGCAGTTTATTGGGGGGTGGACAGGGATTTTTGGATACGCAGTATTTT.

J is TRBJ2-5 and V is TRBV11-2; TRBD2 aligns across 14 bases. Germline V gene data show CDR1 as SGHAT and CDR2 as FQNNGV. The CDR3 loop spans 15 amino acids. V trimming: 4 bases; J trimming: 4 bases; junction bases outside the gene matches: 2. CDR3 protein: CASSWGLAGAETQYF. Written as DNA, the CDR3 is TGTGCCAGCAGCTGGGGACTAGCGGGAGCAGAGACCCAGTACTTC. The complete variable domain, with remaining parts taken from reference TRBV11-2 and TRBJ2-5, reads EAGVAQSPRYKIIEKRQSVAFWCNPISGHATLYWYQQILGQGPKLLIQFQNNGVVDDSQLPKDRFSAERLKGVDSTLKIQPAKLEDSAVYLCASSWGLAGAETQYFGPGTRLLVL.